The entry that follows covers one T cell receptor beta chain sequence. Libraries were prepared by immunoSEQ multiplex PCR; TCRdb keeps only in-frame clonotypes and omits some of them. Of roughly 2,500 clones in the sample, just under 85% were seen once. The data belong to a study of somatic mutations in cytotoxic T cells in rheumatoid arthritis. V shed 7 bases, J shed 2 bases, and the junction held 20 bases outside the gene matches. This CDR3 has 20 residues. Germline lookup yields CDR1 LNHDA and CDR2 SQIVND (reference sequence). Source material: CD8+ T cells sorted from blood. The chain is built from TRBV19 and TRBJ2-1; 10 nucleotides agree with TRBD2. This receptor was obtained from an adult with rheumatoid arthritis. The CDR3 loop reads CASTKAGGGTWRGAYNEQFF. CDR3 nucleotide sequence: TGTGCCAGTACCAAAGCGGGAGGGGGGACCTGGAGGGGGGCCTACAATGAGCAGTTCTTC.